A single sample gave rise to the 3 T cell receptor beta chains below, sequenced in a study of CD8+ T cells in alopecia areata. As the sequencing template, cDNA was produced by extracting RNA and reverse transcribing it. Libraries were prepared by immunoSEQ multiplex PCR; TCRdb keeps only in-frame clonotypes and omits some of them. The sample consists of 140,000 to 150,000 clones, roughly three fifths of them appearing once. The sequences come from CD4+ T cells sorted from blood, collected at week 0. These TCRs come from a human donor with alopecia areata.

V is TRBV23-1 and J is TRBJ1-5, with D unclear. TRBV23-1 falls under the ORF class, with uncertain function. V gave up 4 bases and J gave up 4 bases, with 17 bases separating them. The CDR3 is 16 residues long. Here the CDR3 reads CASSPPREPLNQPQHF. In DNA, the CDR3 is TGCGCCAGCAGTCCTCCTCGGGAGCCCCTAAATCAGCCCCAGCATTTT.

This clone showed up just a few times. The V and J genes are TRBV5-1 and TRBJ1-4; perhaps TRBD1 as D (5 bases). Trimming removed 5 bases from V and 2 bases from J, with 10 bases in between. The length of the CDR3 is 14 residues. Germline V gene sequence: CDR1 SGHRS, CDR2 YFSETQ. Written as DNA, the CDR3 is TGCGCCAGCAGACCCCAGGGTACTAATGAAAAACTGTTTTTT. Translation gives CASRPQGTNEKLFF.

The sample holds a few counts of this clone. The chain is built from TRBV29-1 and TRBJ2-3; D is unresolved. In germline, CDR1 is SQVTM, CDR2 ANQGSEA. V shed 3 bases and J shed 3 bases, with 10 bases lying between them. CDR3 size: 13 residues. Written as DNA, the CDR3 is TGCAGCGTTGACCGGTTGGCAACAGATACGCAGTATTTT. Its translation: CSVDRLATDTQYF.